A single sample gave rise to the 9 T cell receptor beta chains below, sequenced in a study of persistence of HIV-infected CD4 T cells (dated by TCRdb to the early 2020s). Which antigens these TCRs recognize remains unknown. The immunoSEQ hsTCRB assay version 4 in survey mode was used to sequence TCRbeta repertoires from genomic DNA. The table was pulled from immuneACCESS by TCRdb, which kept in-frame rearrangements only. Such tables lose some clones; where checked, under half of the loss comes from unresolved V genes, and the rest has no known cause. The sample table shows about 47,000 clones, and roughly 90% are seen once. The top ten hold approximately 2% of the sample. What this sample's treatment or condition label stands for: suppressive antiretroviral therapy. As a nonspecific positive control representing the CD4+ T cell repertoire, cells were stimulated with anti-CD3/anti-CD28 magnetic beads. Responding CD4+ T cells were sorted by upregulation of both CD40 ligand and CD69.

The material sequenced was CD4+ T cells sorted from PBMCs after approximately 19-hour stimulation, taken from a patient who received antiretroviral therapy. The sample's cell subset or site label is to be understood as: CD40L+CD69+ CD4 T cells responding to anti-CD3/anti-CD28 beads, representing the overall repertoire. The source of these receptors is an adult man with HIV who was CMV-seropositive.

The J gene is TRBJ1-1, the V gene TRBV29-1, with unresolved D. CDR1 is SQVTM, CDR2 ANQGSEA, per germline. V lost 5 bases to trimming and J lost 9 bases, with 10 bases between them. The CDR3 has 10 residues. In nucleotides, the CDR3 is TGCAGCGTTTTCCGAGGGAAAGCTTTCTTT. This gives the protein CSVFRGKAFF.

CDR3 nucleotide sequence: TGTGCCAGCAGTTCCCCGGGACGGCCCTACGAGCAGTACTTC. This encodes CASSSPGRPYEQYF. The rearrangement joins TRBV27 to TRBJ2-7; the D gene could be TRBD1 or TRBD2 (5 bases each). The CDR3 extends over 14 amino acids. Germline V gene lookup returns CDR1 MNHEY and CDR2 SMNVEV (reference sequence). Trimming shortened V by 4 bases and J by 2 bases, and 12 bases separated the two germline ends.

This chain's CDR3 is CASSPPGQAFGEQYF. The CDR3 nucleotides are TGTGCCAGCAGCCCACCGGGACAGGCTTTTGGCGAGCAGTACTTC. This chain links TRBV7-9 with TRBJ2-7; 8 positions match TRBD1. The V gene end was trimmed by 5 bases and the J gene end by 6 bases; junction bases not matched to a gene: 12. Germline CDR1 is SEHNR and CDR2 is FQNEAQ (reference sequence). CDR3 length: 15 amino acids.

The gene calls are TRBV19 and TRBJ1-2; 7 nucleotides align to TRBD1. V was clipped by 5 bases and J by 4 bases; unmatched bases: 1. This CDR3 comprises 12 residues. Germline-derived CDR1 and CDR2 are LNHDA and SQIVND (reference sequence). CDR3 nucleotides: TGTGCCAGTAGTGACAGGGTCTATGGCTACACCTTC. This encodes CASSDRVYGYTF.

V and J are TRBV7-2 and TRBJ1-5, with a possible D match to TRBD1 (6 bases). Looked up from germline, CDR1 is SGHTA and CDR2 is FQGNSA. The ends were cut back, 3 bases at V and 5 bases at J, with 8 bases in the middle. This CDR3 has 13 amino acids. The DNA of the CDR3 is TGTGCCAGCAGCTTGACAGGCTATCAGCCCCAGCATTTT. Translating gives CASSLTGYQPQHF.

On this clone: Compared with germline, one end of the junction differs, possibly owing to a read error. The rearrangement uses TRBV5-1 and TRBJ2-3, with 9 positions matching TRBD2. The V gene's germline CDR1 is SGHRS and CDR2 YFSETQ. The CDR3 contains 15 residues. DNA of the CDR3: TGCGCCAGCAGATTGGCAGCGGGGGGCCCAGATACGCAGTATTTT. Encoded protein: CASRLAAGGPDTQYF.

The rearrangement links TRBV5-6 to TRBJ1-2, with TRBD1 identical over 7 bases. J lost 1 base, V lost 4 bases, and 10 bases had no gene match. The CDR3 runs to 16 residues. Germline V gene sequence: CDR1 SGHDT, CDR2 YYEEEE. CDR3: CASSRDRVGLNYGYTF. The CDR3 nucleotides read TGTGCCAGCAGCCGTGACAGGGTGGGACTTAACTATGGCTACACCTTC.

J is TRBJ2-1 and V is TRBV28, with TRBD2 matching 7 bases. CDR3 length: 11 amino acids. V was pared by 7 bases and J by 12 bases, with 6 bases of the junction left unmatched. The germline gives CDR1 MDHEN, CDR2 SYDVKM. CDR3 coding DNA: TGTGCCAGCATTTCCAGGACTAGGCAGTTCTTC. This encodes CASISRTRQFF.

CDR3 protein: CASSLMTSFSADTQYF. The DNA of the CDR3 is TGTGCCAGCAGCCTAATGACTAGCTTCAGCGCAGATACGCAGTATTTT. V and J are TRBV5-4 and TRBJ2-3, with TRBD2 matching 7 bases. Germline V CDR1 and CDR2: SGHNT, YYREEE (reference sequence). Losses at the gene ends were 4 bases for V and 4 bases for J; bases not matched to a gene: 12. The CDR3 sequence is 16 residues long.